Presented here are 13 T cell receptor beta chains from one specimen sequenced in a study of kidney transplant recipient with SARS-CoV-2 infection (dated by TCRdb to about 2021). The sequencer was an Illumina MiSeq. TCRdb cleaned the public reads at Q25 with fastp, built clones with MiXCR and kept in-frame beta chains. Each record represents a unique CDR3 protein, reported with the most common genes and DNA among its rows. The sample yields about 250,000 distinct CDR3 sequences; 29% were counted once. The biggest ten clones account for roughly 7% of the sample. According to the study, the label for this sample's time point signals: pre-pandemic baseline sample and day 111 after first positive SARS-CoV-2 test. The sample consisted of a blood sample, taken at baseline and on day 111 from a kidney transplant recipient. The receptors come from a male patient in his 30s who had COVID-19 and was a kidney transplant recipient. In patients who had a transplant, some T cells may come from the graft donor.

This clonotype was detected many times. This chain uses TRBV30 with TRBJ1-6, with D possibly TRBD1 on 6 matching bases. CDR1 GTSNPN and CDR2 SVGIG come from the germline V gene (reference sequence). The CDR3 loop spans 17 amino acids. Trimming took off 0 bases at V and 10 bases at J, with 22 bases between the two ends. The DNA of the CDR3 is TGTGCCTGGAGTGTGGCCACAGGGACCTTTGTTCGCTCACCCCTCCACTTT. Its protein product is CAWSVATGTFVRSPLHF.

As for this clonotype: This sequence may be a read error, since a much larger clone differs from it by one base. The gene calls are TRBV6-8 and TRBJ2-7; D not certain. There are 11 residues in the CDR3. Germline V gives CDR1 MNHGY, CDR2 SAAAGT. The CDR3 bases are TGTGCCAGCAGTACCCGGTACGGGCAGTACTTC. This sequence encodes CASSTRYGQYF.

This clonotype was counted at least ten times. This sequence joins TRBV5-4 and TRBJ2-6, with TRBD2 identical over 11 bases. Germline V gene data show CDR1 as SGHNT and CDR2 as YYREEE (reference sequence). With V trimmed by 0 bases and J by 0 bases, 5 bases remained unmatched. The length of the CDR3 is 19 residues. The CDR3 spells CASSLGLAGISSGANVLTF. CDR3 DNA: TGTGCCAGCAGCTTGGGACTAGCGGGGATTTCCTCTGGGGCCAACGTCCTGACTTTC.

The table lists this clonotype with many counts. This chain uses TRBV24-1 with TRBJ2-3; D is unclear. The length of the CDR3 is 15 residues. Trimming took off 2 bases at V and 1 base at J, with 9 bases between the two ends. CDR1 KGHDR and CDR2 SFDVKD come from the germline V gene. This CDR3 reads CATSDSRVGTDTQYF. Written as DNA, the CDR3 is TGTGCCACCAGTGATTCGCGCGTTGGCACAGATACGCAGTATTTT.

The sample holds one count of this clonotype. This sequence may be a read error, since a much larger clone differs from it by one base. As DNA, the CDR3 is TGTGCCAGCAGCCGTCGACTAGCGGGAGCAGGAAATGAGCAGTTCTTC. Its translation is CASSRRLAGAGNEQFF. V usage is TRBV14 and J usage is TRBJ2-1; 12 nucleotides align to TRBD2. The CDR3 runs 16 residues. CDR1 is SGHDN and CDR2 is FVKESK in the germline V gene. The trim removed 4 bases at V and 7 bases at J, leaving 8 bases unmatched. The variable domain in full, completed from reference TRBV14 and TRBJ2-1, reads EAGVTQFPSHSVIEKGQTVTLRCDPISGHDNLYWYRRVMGKEIKFLLHFVKESKQDESGMPNNRFLAERTGGTYSTLKVQPAELEDSGVYFCASSRRLAGAGNEQFFGPGTRLTVL.

The sample holds many counts of this clonotype. V usage is TRBV6-5 and J usage is TRBJ2-7, with 12 bases that match TRBD2. V shed 7 bases and J 0 bases; nucleotides not matched to a gene: 10. Germline V gives CDR1 MNHEY, CDR2 SVGAGI. The CDR3 consists of 17 residues. Written as DNA, the CDR3 is TGTGCCAGCATGCCGGGACTAGCGGGTTACATCTCCTACGAGCAGTACTTC. Protein: CASMPGLAGYISYEQYF.

In its sample, this clonotype was seen many times. The V gene is TRBV20-1, the J gene TRBJ2-7; 8 bases match TRBD1. The length of the CDR3 is 15 residues. Germline V gene data show CDR1 as DFQATT and CDR2 as SNEGSKA (reference sequence). Trimming cost V 0 bases and J 3 bases; bases outside gene matches: 7. DNA of the CDR3: TGCAGTGCTAGAGATTTGCAGGGGGCGCGCTACGAGCAGTACTTC. Amino acids: CSARDLQGARYEQYF.

On this clonotype: A clone one base away is much larger, so this may be a read error. The chain joins TRBV3-1 to TRBJ1-2; D remains ambiguous. The CDR3 runs to 17 residues. V was shortened by 5 bases and J by 4 bases, with 23 bases between the two germline ends. CDR1 and CDR2 from the germline V gene are LGHDT and YNNKEL (reference sequence). The CDR3 DNA follows: TGTGCCAGCAGCTTCGACGACACCCTTCGAAAGACCTATGGCTACACCTTC. It is translated as CASSFDDTLRKTYGYTF.

Turning to this clonotype: A much larger clonotype is one base distant, so this may be a read error. The chain links TRBV25-1 to TRBJ1-2, with D unclear. This CDR3 is 15 amino acids long. The germline gives CDR1 MGHDK, CDR2 SYGVNS. In DNA, the CDR3 is TGTGCCAGCAGGGAATTTCGTTCACAGCTCTATGGCTACACCTTC. The encoded protein is CASREFRSQLYGYTF.

Ten or more counts support this clonotype. The V and J genes are TRBV11-3 and TRBJ1-2, with no clear D. The CDR3 consists of 17 residues. The ends were cut back, 5 bases at V and 4 bases at J, with 23 bases in the middle. CDR1 is SGHNT and CDR2 is YENEEA in the germline V gene. The CDR3 protein is CASSRVGDLGKTYGYTF. CDR3 in DNA: TGTGCCAGCAGCCGCGTAGGCGATCTCGGAAAGACCTATGGCTACACCTTC.

On this clonotype: This may arise from a read error, as a much more abundant clone is one base away. The chain is built from TRBV27 and TRBJ2-2; a weak D match, TRBD1 (6 bases). The CDR3 consists of 15 residues. Germline lookup yields CDR1 MNHEY and CDR2 SMNVEV (reference sequence). The V end lost 7 bases, the J end lost 6 bases, and 18 bases lay between the germline ends. This CDR3 is CASNFRGKAPGELFF. The CDR3 DNA reads TGTGCCAGCAATTTTAGGGGGAAGGCCCCCGGGGAGCTGTTTTTT.

At least ten counts were recorded for this clonotype. The rearrangement uses TRBV4-1 and TRBJ2-1; TRBD1 agrees at 12 bases. The CDR3 totals 16 residues. Unmatched junction bases numbered 6, after V lost 0 bases and J lost 9 bases. Germline CDR1 reads MGHRA; CDR2 reads YSYEKL. Here the CDR3 reads CASSQDPGQGAGEQFF. The CDR3 DNA reads as TGCGCCAGCAGCCAAGACCCGGGACAGGGGGCAGGTGAGCAGTTCTTC.

This clonotype has just one count. The chain combines TRBV9 with TRBJ2-5; 7 bases are a match to TRBD2. Per germline, CDR1 SGDLS and CDR2 YYNGEE. V was pared by 0 bases and J by 7 bases, with 9 bases of the junction left unmatched. CDR3 length equals 15 residues. CDR3 DNA sequence: TGTGCCAGCAGCGTAGCTACGAGGTGGGGGGGGACCCAGTACTTC. It codes for CASSVATRWGGTQYF.